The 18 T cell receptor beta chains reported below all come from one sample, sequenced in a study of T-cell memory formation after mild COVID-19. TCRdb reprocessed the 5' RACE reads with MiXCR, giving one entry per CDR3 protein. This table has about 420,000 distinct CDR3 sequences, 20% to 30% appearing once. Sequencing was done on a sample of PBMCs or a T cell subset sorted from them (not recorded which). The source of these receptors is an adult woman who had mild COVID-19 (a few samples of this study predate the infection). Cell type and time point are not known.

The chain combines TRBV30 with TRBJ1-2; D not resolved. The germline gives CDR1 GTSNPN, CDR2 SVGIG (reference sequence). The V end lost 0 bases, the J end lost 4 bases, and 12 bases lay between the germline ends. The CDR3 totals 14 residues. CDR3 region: CAWSVGYYPYGYTF. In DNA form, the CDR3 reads TGTGCCTGGAGTGTTGGGTATTACCCCTATGGCTACACCTTC.

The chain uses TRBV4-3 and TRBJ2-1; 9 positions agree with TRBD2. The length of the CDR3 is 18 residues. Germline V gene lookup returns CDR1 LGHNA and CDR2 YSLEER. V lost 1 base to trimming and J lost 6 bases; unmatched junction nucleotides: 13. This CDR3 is CASSQGEAGGLAINEQFF. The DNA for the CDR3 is TGCGCCAGCAGCCAAGGGGAGGCAGGAGGACTAGCGATCAATGAGCAGTTCTTC.

This CDR3 reads CSARNARGGGYTF. The CDR3 DNA is TGCAGTGCTAGAAACGCCCGCGGGGGCGGCTACACCTTC. The V gene is TRBV20-1, the J gene TRBJ1-2; tentatively, D is TRBD1 (6 bases). The CDR3 length is 13 residues. Germline values: CDR1 DFQATT, CDR2 SNEGSKA (reference sequence). Trimming took 2 bases from V and 8 from J, leaving 15 bases between them.

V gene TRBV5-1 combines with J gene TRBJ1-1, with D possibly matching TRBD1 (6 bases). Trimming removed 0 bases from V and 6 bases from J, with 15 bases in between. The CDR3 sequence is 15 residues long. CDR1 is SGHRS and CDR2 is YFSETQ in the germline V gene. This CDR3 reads CASSLDGGGVAEAFF. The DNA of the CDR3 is TGCGCCAGCAGCTTGGATGGCGGGGGCGTCGCTGAAGCTTTCTTT.

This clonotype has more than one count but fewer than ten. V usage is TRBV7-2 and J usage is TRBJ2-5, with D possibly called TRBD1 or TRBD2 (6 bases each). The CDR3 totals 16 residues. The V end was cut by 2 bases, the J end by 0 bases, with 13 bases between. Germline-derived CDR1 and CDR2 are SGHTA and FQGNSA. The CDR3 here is CASSLFRGEYQETQYF. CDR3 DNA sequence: TGTGCCAGCAGCTTATTTAGGGGGGAGTACCAAGAGACCCAGTACTTC.

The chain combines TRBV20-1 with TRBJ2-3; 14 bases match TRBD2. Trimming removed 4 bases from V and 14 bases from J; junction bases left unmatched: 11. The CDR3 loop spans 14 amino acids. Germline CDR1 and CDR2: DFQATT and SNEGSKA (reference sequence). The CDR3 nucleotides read TGCAGTGCTAACGGACTAGCGGGGGGCACGAAGTCGTATTTT. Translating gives CSANGLAGGTKSYF.

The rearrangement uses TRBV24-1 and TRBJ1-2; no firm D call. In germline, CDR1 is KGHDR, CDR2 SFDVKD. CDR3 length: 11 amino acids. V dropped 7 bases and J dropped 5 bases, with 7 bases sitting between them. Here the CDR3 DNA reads TGTGCCACCAGCTCCTTTTATGGCTACACCTTC. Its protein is CATSSFYGYTF.

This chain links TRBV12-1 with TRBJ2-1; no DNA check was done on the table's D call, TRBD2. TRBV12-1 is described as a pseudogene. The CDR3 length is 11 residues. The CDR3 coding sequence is TGTGCCAGCCCCAGCGGCAATGAGCAGTTCTTC. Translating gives CASPSGNEQFF.

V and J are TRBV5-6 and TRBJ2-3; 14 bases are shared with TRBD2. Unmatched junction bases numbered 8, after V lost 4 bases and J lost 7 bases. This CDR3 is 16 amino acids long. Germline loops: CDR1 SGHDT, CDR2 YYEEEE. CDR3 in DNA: TGTGCCAGCAGCCGACGACTAGCGGGGGGGCCGCATACGCAGTATTTT. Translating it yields CASSRRLAGGPHTQYF. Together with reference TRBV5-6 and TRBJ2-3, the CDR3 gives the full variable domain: DAGVTQSPTHLIKTRGQQVTLRCSPKSGHDTVSWYQQALGQGPQFIFQYYEEEERQRGNFPDRFSGHQFPNYSSELNVNALLLGDSALYLCASSRRLAGGPHTQYFGPGTRLTVL.

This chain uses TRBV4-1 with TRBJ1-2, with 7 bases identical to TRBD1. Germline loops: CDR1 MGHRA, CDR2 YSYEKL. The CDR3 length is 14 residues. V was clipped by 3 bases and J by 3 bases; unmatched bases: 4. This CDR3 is CASSQAGGDYGYTF. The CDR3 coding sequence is TGCGCCAGCAGCCAGGCAGGGGGGGACTATGGCTACACCTTC.

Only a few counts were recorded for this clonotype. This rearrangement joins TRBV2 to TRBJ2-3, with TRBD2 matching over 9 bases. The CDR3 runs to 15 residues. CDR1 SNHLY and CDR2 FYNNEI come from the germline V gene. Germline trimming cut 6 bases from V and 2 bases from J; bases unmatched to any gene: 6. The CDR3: CASSVSGRITDTQYF. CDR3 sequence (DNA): TGTGCCAGCAGCGTTAGCGGGAGAATCACAGATACGCAGTATTTT.

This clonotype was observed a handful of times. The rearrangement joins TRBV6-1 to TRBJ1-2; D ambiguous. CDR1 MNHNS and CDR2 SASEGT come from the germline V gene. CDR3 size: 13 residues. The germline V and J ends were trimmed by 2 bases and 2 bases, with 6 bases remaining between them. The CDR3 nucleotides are TGTGCCAGCAGTGAAATCCGGAACTATGGCTACACCTTC. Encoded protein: CASSEIRNYGYTF.

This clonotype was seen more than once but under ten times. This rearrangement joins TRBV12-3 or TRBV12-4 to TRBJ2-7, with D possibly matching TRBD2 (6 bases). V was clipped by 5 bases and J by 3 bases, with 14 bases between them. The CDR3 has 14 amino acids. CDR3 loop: CASSPPGLSYEQYF. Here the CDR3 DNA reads TGTGCCAGCAGTCCGCCGGGACTGAGCTACGAGCAGTACTTC.

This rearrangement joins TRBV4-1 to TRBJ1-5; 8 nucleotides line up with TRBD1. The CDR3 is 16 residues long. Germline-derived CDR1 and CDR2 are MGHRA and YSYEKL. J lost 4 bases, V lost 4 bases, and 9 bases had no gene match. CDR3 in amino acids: CASSPIGQGRNQPQHF. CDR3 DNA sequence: TGCGCCAGCAGCCCAATCGGACAGGGACGTAATCAGCCCCAGCATTTT.

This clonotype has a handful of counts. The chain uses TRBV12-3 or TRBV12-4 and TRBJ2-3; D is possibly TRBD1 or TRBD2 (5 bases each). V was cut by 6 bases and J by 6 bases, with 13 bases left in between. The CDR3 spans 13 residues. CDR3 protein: CASRLSGRDTQYF. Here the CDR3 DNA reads TGTGCCAGCAGATTATCGGGGCGGGATACGCAGTATTTT.

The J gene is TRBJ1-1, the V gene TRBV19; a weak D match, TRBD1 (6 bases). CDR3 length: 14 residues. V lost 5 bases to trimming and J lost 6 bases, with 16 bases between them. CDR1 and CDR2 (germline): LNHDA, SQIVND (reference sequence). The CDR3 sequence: CASSQILGGPEAFF. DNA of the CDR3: TGTGCCAGTAGTCAGATTTTAGGGGGACCTGAAGCTTTCTTT.

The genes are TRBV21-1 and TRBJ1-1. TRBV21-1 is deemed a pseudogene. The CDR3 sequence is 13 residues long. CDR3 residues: CASSKYSNTEAFF. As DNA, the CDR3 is TGTGCCAGCAGCAAATACAGCAACACTGAAGCTTTCTTT.

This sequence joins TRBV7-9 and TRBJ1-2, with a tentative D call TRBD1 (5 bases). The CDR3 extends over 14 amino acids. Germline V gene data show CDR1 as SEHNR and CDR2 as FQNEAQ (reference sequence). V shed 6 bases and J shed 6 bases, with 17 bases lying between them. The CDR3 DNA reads TGTGCCAGCAGTCCCGGACATGGAGTTCATGGCTACACCTTC. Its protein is CASSPGHGVHGYTF.